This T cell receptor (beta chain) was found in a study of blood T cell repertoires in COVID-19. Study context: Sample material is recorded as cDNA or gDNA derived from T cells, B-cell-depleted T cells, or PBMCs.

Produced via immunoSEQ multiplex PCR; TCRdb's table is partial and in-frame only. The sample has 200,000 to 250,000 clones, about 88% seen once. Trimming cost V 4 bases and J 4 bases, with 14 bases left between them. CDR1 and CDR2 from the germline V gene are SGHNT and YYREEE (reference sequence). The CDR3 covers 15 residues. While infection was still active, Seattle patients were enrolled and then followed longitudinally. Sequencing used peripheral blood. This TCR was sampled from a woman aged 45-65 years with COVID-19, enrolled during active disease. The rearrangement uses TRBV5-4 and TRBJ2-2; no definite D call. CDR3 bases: TGTGCCAGCAGCCCCCCCCATGGTAGCACCGGGGAGCTGTTTTTT. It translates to CASSPPHGSTGELFF.